The rows below give T cell receptor beta chains drawn from one sample of a study of STAT5B mutations in CD4+ large granular lymphocyte leukemia. Clones were read by immunoSEQ multiplex PCR, and TCRdb kept only the in-frame ones, dropping some. Seen here are under 35,000 clones, 68% observed once, and the top ten hold under 2%. Sequencing was carried out using CD4+ T cells from blood buffy coats. These receptors were collected from a human donor in good health. The CDR3 runs from the conserved cysteine through the conserved F or W. The D gene is left open where the match is weak. Part of the rows lack a size; the others show once, few, many or a class for expanded clones.

v_gene,d_gene,abundance,j_gene,CDR3aa,CDR3nt
TRBV5-8,-,-,TRBJ2-2,CASSPAGELFF,TGTGCCAGCAGCCCGGCCGGGGAGCTGTTTTTT
TRBV5-1,-,-,TRBJ2-7,CASSPGWGNYEQYF,TGCGCCAGCAGCCCAGGCTGGGGTAACTACGAGCAGTACTTC
TRBV18,TRBD1,-,TRBJ1-1,CASSPTGGWTEAFF,TGTGCCAGCTCACCTACAGGGGGCTGGACTGAAGCTTTCTTT
TRBV5-8,TRBD1,-,TRBJ2-5,CASSFPGTGSHAQYF,TGTGCCAGCAGCTTCCCCGGGACAGGGAGTCATGCCCAGTACTTC
TRBV2,TRBD1,few,TRBJ1-1,CASSRGMNTEAFF,TGTGCCAGCAGCAGGGGGATGAACACTGAAGCTTTCTTT
TRBV10-3,-,-,TRBJ1-2,CATGHRAGYTF,TGTGCCACCGGACACAGGGCTGGCTACACCTTC
TRBV11-2,TRBD1,-,TRBJ1-2,CASSFGQGYYGYTF,TGTGCCAGCAGCTTTGGACAGGGATACTATGGCTACACCTTC
TRBV2,-,-,TRBJ1-2,CASSTSKGGSYGYTF,TGTGCCAGTTCTACGAGCAAAGGCGGATCCTATGGCTACACCTTC
TRBV6-5,TRBD1,-,TRBJ2-1,CASRDRVDEQFF,TGTGCCTCCCGGGACAGGGTCGATGAGCAGTTCTTC
TRBV6-1,-,-,TRBJ2-1,CASSERWGRSYNEQFF,TGTGCCAGCAGTGAAAGATGGGGTCGGTCCTACAATGAGCAGTTCTTC
TRBV4-3,-,few,TRBJ2-2,CASSQARLTTRTGELFF,TGCGCCAGCAGCCAAGCCAGACTGACAACACGAACCGGGGAGCTGTTTTTT
TRBV7-2,-,-,TRBJ1-2,CASSLDRAGWGYTF,TGTGCCAGCAGCTTAGACAGGGCAGGGTGGGGCTACACCTTC
TRBV29-1,-,-,TRBJ2-7,CSVEWGAGEQYF,TGCAGCGTTGAATGGGGGGCGGGCGAGCAGTACTTC
TRBV5-1,TRBD1,once,TRBJ1-3,CASRVVRGQTFGNTIYF,TGCGCCAGCCGAGTCGTCAGGGGGCAGACCTTTGGAAACACCATATATTTT
TRBV6-1,-,-,TRBJ1-3,CASSNRERGNTIYF,TGTGCCAGCAGTAACCGGGAGCGGGGAAACACCATATATTTT